A selection of T cell receptor beta chains follows, all from one sample in a study of T-cell memory formation after mild COVID-19. TCRdb itself ran the 5' RACE reads through MiXCR, one entry per CDR3 protein. This table has roughly 89,000 distinct CDR3 sequences, over 12% appearing once. The sample taken for sequencing was PBMCs or a T cell subset sorted from them (not recorded which). Receptor source: a man aged 18 to 29 who had mild COVID-19 (a few samples of this study predate the infection). Cell type and time point are not known. Both conserved end residues are trimmed from each CDR3.

V gene	J gene	CDR3 protein
TRBV6-5	TRBJ2-7	ASSYGGGGIYEQY
TRBV5-1	TRBJ1-1	ASSHGLQRTEAF
TRBV7-9	TRBJ1-4	ASSSTRGVRNEKLF
TRBV12-3/TRBV12-4	TRBJ2-2	ASSRQTGVVGELF
TRBV4-3	TRBJ1-4	ASSQGSNEKLF
TRBV6-2/TRBV6-3	TRBJ2-6	ATLNPPRGANVLT
TRBV20-1	TRBJ2-3	SAALLAGVHTDTQY
TRBV27	TRBJ1-6	ASSPLQWRNSPLH
TRBV29-1	TRBJ2-3	SATEGLRFTDTQY
TRBV6-1	TRBJ2-7	ASSERGGRGYEQY
TRBV9	TRBJ2-7	ASSPQGVGEQY
TRBV11-3	TRBJ2-1	ASSLLGGHYNEQF
TRBV4-2	TRBJ2-5	ASSQGPQETQY
TRBV7-9	TRBJ2-1	ASSTPRGTSANEQF
TRBV27	TRBJ2-5	ASGPGGGETQY
TRBV6-5	TRBJ1-1	ASSYDAGLEGTEAF
TRBV6-5	TRBJ2-7	ASSYSGGLAGFGEQY
TRBV30	TRBJ2-7	AWNPTGNYEQY
TRBV6-5	TRBJ2-3	ASSYPDRSGTDTQY
TRBV19	TRBJ2-1	ASSIVGGGPYNEQF
TRBV5-1	TRBJ2-6	ASSLYLTGGSGANVLT
TRBV5-1	TRBJ1-2	ASSAGTGGARGYT
TRBV7-9	TRBJ2-5	ASSQTLKETQY
TRBV2	TRBJ2-5	ASSPGTGDF
TRBV7-6	TRBJ2-3	ASSQTGVTSTDTQY
TRBV9	TRBJ2-1	ASSGGSYNEQF
TRBV4-1	TRBJ2-3	ASSQIHPGFTDTQY
TRBV5-5	TRBJ2-2	ASSTGTGGFNTGELF
TRBV7-9	TRBJ2-2	ASSFQGAPTGELF
TRBV10-1	TRBJ2-1	ASSDNGLAGGLGEQF
TRBV29-1	TRBJ2-3	SVEGTSAGASTDTQY
TRBV5-6	TRBJ1-5	ASSLGSHQPQH
TRBV6-5	TRBJ1-1	ASSYSEKSPEAF
TRBV20-1	TRBJ1-5	SARADGGFNQPQH
TRBV7-3	TRBJ2-1	ASSYGVEQF
TRBV29-1	TRBJ2-2	SVEIFREYTGELF
TRBV27	TRBJ1-1	ASSATGIEAF
TRBV27	TRBJ1-1	ASSLSIMNTEAF
TRBV19	TRBJ2-4	ASAPRDSQDHNLNIQY
TRBV7-9	TRBJ2-1	ASSLIQNEQL
TRBV10-3	TRBJ2-7	AISVSSGTPYEQY
TRBV30	TRBJ2-1	ACYGTGGFNNEQF
TRBV29-1	TRBJ2-7	SVESQSSSYEQY
TRBV6-6	TRBJ2-2	ASSYVPGELF
TRBV7-2	TRBJ1-2	ASSSLGGYT
TRBV20-1	TRBJ1-5	SALTGGLYSNQPQH
TRBV10-3	TRBJ1-6	AISENGGSSPLH
TRBV10-3	TRBJ2-5	AISEGDRVVEETQY
TRBV5-1	TRBJ2-1	ASSFFRLADYNEQF
TRBV4-1	TRBJ2-1	ASSLEKAYNEQF
TRBV7-6	TRBJ1-6	ASRQGGNSPLH
TRBV27	TRBJ1-1	ASQPMGVMNTEAF
TRBV4-2	TRBJ1-1	ASSQEKNTEAF
TRBV6-6	TRBJ1-2	ASSYAPGYDTRLNYGYT
TRBV7-6	TRBJ2-1	ASSRARGRYNEQF
TRBV5-1	TRBJ2-4	ASSSTSGIAKNIQY
TRBV7-9	TRBJ1-1	ASTPLEGTEAF
TRBV7-3	TRBJ1-2	ASSLTGSDGYT
TRBV12-3/TRBV12-4	TRBJ2-2	ASSWSLRAGELF
TRBV27	TRBJ2-7	ASSLQGPSNEQY